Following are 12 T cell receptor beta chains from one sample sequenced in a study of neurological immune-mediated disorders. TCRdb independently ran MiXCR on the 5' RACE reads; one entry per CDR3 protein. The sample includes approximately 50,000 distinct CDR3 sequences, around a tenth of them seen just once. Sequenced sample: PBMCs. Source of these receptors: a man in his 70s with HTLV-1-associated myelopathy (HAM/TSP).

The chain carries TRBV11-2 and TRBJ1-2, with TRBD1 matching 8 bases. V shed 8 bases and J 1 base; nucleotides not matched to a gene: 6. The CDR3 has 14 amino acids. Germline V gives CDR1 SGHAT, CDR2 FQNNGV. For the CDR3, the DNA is TGTGCCAGCGGAGGGACAGGTGGTAACTATGGCTACACCTTC. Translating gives CASGGTGGNYGYTF.

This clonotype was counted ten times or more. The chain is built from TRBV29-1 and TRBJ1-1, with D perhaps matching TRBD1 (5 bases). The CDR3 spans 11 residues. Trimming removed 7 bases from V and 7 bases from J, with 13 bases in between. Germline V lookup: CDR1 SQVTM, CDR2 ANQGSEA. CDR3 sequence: CSAEPTGEAFF. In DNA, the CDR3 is TGCAGCGCAGAACCCACAGGTGAAGCTTTCTTT.

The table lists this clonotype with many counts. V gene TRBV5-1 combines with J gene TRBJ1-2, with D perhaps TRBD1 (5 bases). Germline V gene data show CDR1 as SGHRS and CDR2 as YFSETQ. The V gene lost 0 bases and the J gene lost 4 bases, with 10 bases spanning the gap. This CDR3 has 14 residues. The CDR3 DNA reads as TGCGCCAGCAGCTTGGCCCAGGGAGGCTATGGCTACACCTTC. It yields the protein CASSLAQGGYGYTF.

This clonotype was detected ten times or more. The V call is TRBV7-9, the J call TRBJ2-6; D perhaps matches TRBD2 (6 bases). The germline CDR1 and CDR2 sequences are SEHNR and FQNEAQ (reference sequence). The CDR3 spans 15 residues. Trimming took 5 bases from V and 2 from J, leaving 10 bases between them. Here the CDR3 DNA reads TGTGCCAGCAGCCCCTCGGGGGCTGGGGCCAACGTCCTGACTTTC. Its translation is CASSPSGAGANVLTF.

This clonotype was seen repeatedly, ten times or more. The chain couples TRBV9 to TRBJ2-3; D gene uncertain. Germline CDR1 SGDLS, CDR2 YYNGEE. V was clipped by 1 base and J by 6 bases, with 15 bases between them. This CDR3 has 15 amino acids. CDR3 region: CASSVSRTVRDTQYF. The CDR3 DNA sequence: TGTGCCAGCAGCGTAAGTCGGACGGTGCGTGATACGCAGTATTTT.

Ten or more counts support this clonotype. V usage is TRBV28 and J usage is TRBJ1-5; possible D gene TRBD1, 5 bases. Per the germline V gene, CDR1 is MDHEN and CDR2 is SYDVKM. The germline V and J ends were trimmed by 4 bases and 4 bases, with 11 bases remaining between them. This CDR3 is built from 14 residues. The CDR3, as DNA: TGTGCCAGCAGTTCTCTGCCAGGGAATCAGCCCCAGCATTTT. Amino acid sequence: CASSSLPGNQPQHF.

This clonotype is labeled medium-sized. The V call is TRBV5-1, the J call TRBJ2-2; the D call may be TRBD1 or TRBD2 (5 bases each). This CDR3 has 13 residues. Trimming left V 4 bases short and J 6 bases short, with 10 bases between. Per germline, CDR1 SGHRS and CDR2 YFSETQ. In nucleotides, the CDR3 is TGCGCCAGCAGCGATGGGGGACCCGGGGAGCTGTTTTTT. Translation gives CASSDGGPGELFF.

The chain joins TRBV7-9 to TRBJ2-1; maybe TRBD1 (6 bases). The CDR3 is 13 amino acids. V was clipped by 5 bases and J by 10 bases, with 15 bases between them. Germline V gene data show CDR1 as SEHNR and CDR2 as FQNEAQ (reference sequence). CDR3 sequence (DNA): TGTGCCAGCAGCCCGAGGGACATCGGGGAGCAGTTCTTC. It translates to CASSPRDIGEQFF.

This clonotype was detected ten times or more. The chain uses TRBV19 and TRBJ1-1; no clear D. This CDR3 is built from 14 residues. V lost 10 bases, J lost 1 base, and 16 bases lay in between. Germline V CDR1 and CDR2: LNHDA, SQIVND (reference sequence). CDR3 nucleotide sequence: TGTGCCACAAGACCCGGGGATCGGAACACTGAAGCTTTCTTT. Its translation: CATRPGDRNTEAFF. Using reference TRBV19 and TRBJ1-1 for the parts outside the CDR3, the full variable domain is DGGITQSPKYLFRKEGQNVTLSCEQNLNHDAMYWYRQDPGQGLRLIYYSQIVNDFQKGDIAEGYSVSREKKESFPLTVTSAQKNPTAFYLCATRPGDRNTEAFFGQGTRLTVV.

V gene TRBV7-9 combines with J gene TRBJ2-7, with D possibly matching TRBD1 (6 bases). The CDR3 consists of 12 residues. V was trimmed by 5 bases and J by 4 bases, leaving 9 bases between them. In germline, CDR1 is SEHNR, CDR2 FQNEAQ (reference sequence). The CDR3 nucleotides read TGTGCCAGCAGCCTAGGACAGTACGAGCAGTACTTC. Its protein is CASSLGQYEQYF.

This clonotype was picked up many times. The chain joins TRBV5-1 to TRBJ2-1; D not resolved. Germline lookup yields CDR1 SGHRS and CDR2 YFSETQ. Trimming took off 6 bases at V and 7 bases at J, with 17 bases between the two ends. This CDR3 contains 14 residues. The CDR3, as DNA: TGCGCCAGCACCGATGGAGTGGGCAAGAATGAGCAGTTCTTC. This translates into CASTDGVGKNEQFF.

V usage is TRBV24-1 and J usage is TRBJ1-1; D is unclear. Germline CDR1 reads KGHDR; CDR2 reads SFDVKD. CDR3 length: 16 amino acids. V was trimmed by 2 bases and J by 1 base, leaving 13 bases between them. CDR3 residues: CATSDSYEHSNTEAFF. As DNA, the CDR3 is TGTGCCACCAGTGATTCCTACGAGCATTCGAACACTGAAGCTTTCTTT.